This entry lists 29 T cell receptor beta chains sequenced from one sample in a study of identical twins. TCRdb analysed the 5' RACE reads with MiXCR anew, one entry per CDR3 protein. Among about 790,000 distinct CDR3 sequences listed, around a sixth were seen once. The same sample was also studied in work on T cells expressing NK-cell markers.

Sample: PBMCs. Every receptor here comes from a woman aged 18-29 years in good health.

This clonotype appeared a few times. The V gene is TRBV5-1, the J gene TRBJ1-2; D remains ambiguous. The V gene lost 0 bases and the J gene lost 0 bases, with 15 bases spanning the gap. This CDR3 has 17 residues. Per the germline V gene, CDR1 is SGHRS and CDR2 is YFSETQ. CDR3 DNA sequence: TGCGCCAGCAGCTTGGTCTCCAGGTTTCGGACTAACTATGGCTACACCTTC. It specifies CASSLVSRFRTNYGYTF.

This clonotype was seen more than once but under ten times. This chain connects TRBV4-2 to TRBJ1-6, with TRBD1 as a possible D gene (5 bases). Germline CDR1 is LGHNA and CDR2 is YNFKEQ. The CDR3 is 14 residues long. Trimming left V 2 bases short and J 9 bases short, with 11 bases between. In DNA form, the CDR3 reads TGTGCCAGCAGCCAATTCGGGGGAAGTTCACCCCTCCACTTT. Protein sequence: CASSQFGGSSPLHF.

The chain recombines TRBV7-2 with TRBJ2-7; TRBD2 matches 7 bases. The germline V gene has CDR1 SGHTA and CDR2 FQGNSA. The ends lost 1 base at V and 2 bases at J; junction bases unmatched: 5. The CDR3 consists of 15 residues. In nucleotides, the CDR3 is TGTGCCAGCAGCTTAGTCAGCGGGAACCCCTACGAGCAGTACTTC. It codes for CASSLVSGNPYEQYF. Combining the CDR3 with reference TRBV7-2 and TRBJ2-7 gives the whole variable domain GAGVSQSPSNKVTEKGKDVELRCDPISGHTALYWYRQSLGQGLEFLIYFQGNSAPDKSGLPSDRFSAERTGGSVSTLTIQRTQQEDSAVYLCASSLVSGNPYEQYFGPGTRLTVT.

The V gene is TRBV5-1, the J gene TRBJ2-3, with no clear D. V lost 1 base, J lost 3 bases, and 9 bases lay in between. Germline V lookup: CDR1 SGHRS, CDR2 YFSETQ. This CDR3 is 14 amino acids long. This CDR3 reads CASSLQVGTDTQYF. The DNA of the CDR3 is TGCGCCAGCAGCTTGCAGGTGGGGACAGATACGCAGTATTTT.

This clonotype has a count of ten or more. The gene calls are TRBV24-1 and TRBJ2-1, with unresolved D. CDR1 and CDR2 (germline): KGHDR, SFDVKD. The germline V and J ends were trimmed by 7 bases and 6 bases, with 9 bases remaining between them. This CDR3 is 12 amino acids long. CDR3 region: CATSTSANEQFF. CDR3 in DNA: TGTGCCACCAGCACCTCGGCCAATGAGCAGTTCTTC.

The genes are TRBV10-3 and TRBJ2-2; 10 positions match TRBD2. The CDR3 runs to 17 residues. Germline V gene sequence: CDR1 ENHRY, CDR2 SYGVKD. Unmatched junction bases numbered 9, after V lost 4 bases and J lost 4 bases. The CDR3 nucleotides read TGTGCCATCAGTGCCAGCGGGGGGGCCGCTATCACCGGGGAGCTGTTTTTT. It yields the protein CAISASGGAAITGELFF.

This clonotype was seen only a few times. The chain couples TRBV12-3 or TRBV12-4 to TRBJ2-1; the D gene is possibly TRBD1 (5 bases). The ends were cut back, 6 bases at V and 7 bases at J, with 16 bases in the middle. This CDR3 is built from 14 residues. The DNA of the CDR3 is TGTGCCAGCAGCCTTTATGGGGCCAGGAATGAGCAGTTCTTC. Translating it yields CASSLYGARNEQFF.

The chain has TRBV18 and TRBJ2-1; 15 bases align to TRBD2. This CDR3 has 17 residues. Germline values: CDR1 KGHSH, CDR2 LQKENI. V gave up 3 bases and J gave up 3 bases; unmatched junction bases: 3. The CDR3 loop reads CASSPGLAGGVYNEQFF. The DNA of the CDR3 is TGTGCCAGCTCACCGGGACTAGCGGGAGGAGTCTACAATGAGCAGTTCTTC.

This clonotype was counted only a few times. V is TRBV7-2 and J is TRBJ1-5; 8 bases agree with TRBD1. Trimming took 5 bases from V and 6 from J; bases not matched to a gene: 9. The CDR3 is 15 amino acids. Germline V gene data show CDR1 as SGHTA and CDR2 as FQGNSA. The CDR3 coding sequence is TGTGCCAGCAGCCCCCGGACAGGGTTTGGTCAGCCCCAGCATTTT. Protein: CASSPRTGFGQPQHF.

The V and J genes are TRBV29-1 and TRBJ2-6; possibly TRBD1 or TRBD2 for D (5 bases each). Between the trimmed V and J ends, which lost 8 bases and 0 bases, there was a span of 14 bases. Germline V gene lookup returns CDR1 SQVTM and CDR2 ANQGSEA. The CDR3 is made up of 15 amino acids. The DNA of the CDR3 is TGCAGCTGCACAGGCGGACTCTCTGGGGCCAACGTCCTGACTTTC. It encodes CSCTGGLSGANVLTF. Full variable domain (missing parts from reference TRBV29-1 and TRBJ2-6): SAVISQKPSRDICQRGTSLTIQCQVDSQVTMMFWYRQQPGQSLTLIATANQGSEATYESGFVIDKFPISRPNLTFSTLTVSNMSPEDSSIYLCSCTGGLSGANVLTFGAGSRLTVL.

CDR3 region: CASSWGRKIGETQYF. The DNA for the CDR3 is TGTGCCAGCAGTTGGGGCAGGAAGATTGGGGAGACCCAGTACTTC. J is TRBJ2-5 and V is TRBV6-5, with D perhaps TRBD1 (5 bases). The V end was cut by 4 bases, the J end by 5 bases, with 17 bases between. The CDR3 is made up of 15 amino acids. Germline V gene data show CDR1 as MNHEY and CDR2 as SVGAGI.

This clonotype was detected only a few times. The J gene is TRBJ2-7, the V gene TRBV5-1; TRBD2 is a possible D gene (7 bases). CDR3 length equals 16 residues. The V end lost 3 bases, the J end lost 3 bases, and 19 bases lay between the germline ends. Germline values: CDR1 SGHRS, CDR2 YFSETQ. CDR3 nucleotides: TGCGCCAGCAGCTCAGGCGGGGGCATCTTAAACTACGAGCAGTACTTC. Protein sequence: CASSSGGGILNYEQYF.

This chain joins TRBV7-3 and TRBJ2-1, with TRBD2 identical over 8 bases. The CDR3 is 16 amino acids. Germline lookup yields CDR1 SGHTA and CDR2 FQGTGA. V shed 5 bases, J shed 6 bases, and the junction held 12 bases outside the gene matches. CDR3: CASSGTSPVLFNEQFF. As DNA, the CDR3 is TGTGCCAGCAGCGGGACTAGTCCGGTCCTGTTCAATGAGCAGTTCTTC. The complete variable domain, with remaining parts taken from reference TRBV7-3 and TRBJ2-1, reads GAGVSQTPSNKVTEKGKYVELRCDPISGHTALYWYRQSLGQGPEFLIYFQGTGAADDSGLPNDRFFAVRPEGSVSTLKIQRTERGDSAVYLCASSGTSPVLFNEQFFGPGTRLTVL.

This clonotype was detected ten times or more. The chain has TRBV7-9 and TRBJ1-2, with D possibly TRBD1 on 6 matching bases. The CDR3 has 12 residues. Deletions cut 5 bases from V and 4 bases from J, with 8 bases between. The germline V gene has CDR1 SEHNR and CDR2 FQNEAQ (reference sequence). The CDR3 nucleotides are TGTGCCAGCAGCGGCAGGGGCTATGGCTACACCTTC. Translation gives CASSGRGYGYTF.

The rearrangement links TRBV29-1 to TRBJ2-3; 10 bases match TRBD2. The CDR3 covers 14 residues. The ends lost 7 bases at V and 2 bases at J; junction bases unmatched: 6. Germline assignment: CDR1 SQVTM and CDR2 ANQGSEA. For the CDR3, the DNA is TGCAGCGGGACTAGCGGAGAACCCACAGATACGCAGTATTTT. It codes for CSGTSGEPTDTQYF.

This clonotype was seen repeatedly, ten times or more. The chain links TRBV6-5 to TRBJ2-1; tentative D call: TRBD2 (5 bases). Trimming shortened V by 3 bases and J by 8 bases, and 20 bases separated the two germline ends. The CDR3 length is 16 residues. The germline V gene has CDR1 MNHEY and CDR2 SVGAGI. CDR3 loop: CASSYTRDPVRDEQFF. DNA for the CDR3: TGTGCCAGCAGTTATACCCGGGATCCCGTCCGAGATGAGCAGTTCTTC.

In its sample, this clonotype was seen many times. V is TRBV7-7 and J is TRBJ2-6, with a weak D call TRBD2 (5 bases). This CDR3 spans 14 amino acids. Germline CDR1 reads SSHAT; CDR2 reads FNYEAQ (reference sequence). In nucleotides, the CDR3 is TGTGCTAGCGCCCCAAGTTCTGGGGCCAACGTCCTGACTTTC. Amino acid sequence: CASAPSSGANVLTF.

The chain recombines TRBV18 with TRBJ2-5, with D possibly matching TRBD1 (5 bases). The CDR3 sequence is 15 residues long. Germline V gene sequence: CDR1 KGHSH, CDR2 LQKENI. Deletions cut 0 bases from V and 3 bases from J, with 11 bases between. CDR3 DNA sequence: TGTGCCAGCTCACCACCGGGCCAGGGCGAAGAGACCCAGTACTTC. Amino acid sequence: CASSPPGQGEETQYF.

This clonotype was detected only a few times. One end of the junction fails to match germline, which may point to a read error. The V and J genes are TRBV18 and TRBJ2-1; the match to TRBD2 covers 11 bases. CDR3 length: 18 amino acids. The germline V gene encodes CDR1 KGHSH and CDR2 LQKENI. The CDR3 DNA sequence: TGTGCAAGCTCACCCTTAGCGGGAGGGCCGCGTGGTTACAATGAGCAGTTCTTC. This encodes CASSPLAGGPRGYNEQFF.

This clonotype turned up a few times. V is TRBV7-2 and J is TRBJ2-7; possibly TRBD1 for D (6 bases). Looked up from germline, CDR1 is SGHTA and CDR2 is FQGNSA. V lost 8 bases, J lost 6 bases, and 11 bases lay in between. CDR3 length equals 11 residues. CDR3 nucleotides: TGTGCCAGCGGGGGCGGAGTCGAGCAGTACTTC. Its translation: CASGGGVEQYF.

This sequence joins TRBV27 and TRBJ1-5; possibly TRBD1 for D (5 bases). The germline V gene encodes CDR1 MNHEY and CDR2 SMNVEV (reference sequence). This CDR3 region has 13 residues. V was shortened by 7 bases and J by 3 bases, with 10 bases between the two germline ends. CDR3 DNA: TGTGCCAGCACCCGGGGGGTCAATCAGCCCCAGCATTTT. Protein sequence: CASTRGVNQPQHF.

This clonotype was seen a few times. The chain links TRBV20-1 to TRBJ1-5, with D possibly matching TRBD1 (5 bases). This CDR3 comprises 13 residues. CDR1 is DFQATT and CDR2 is SNEGSKA in the germline V gene (reference sequence). V gave up 3 bases and J gave up 6 bases, with 12 bases separating them. CDR3: CSASEGGVQPQHF. CDR3 coding DNA: TGCAGTGCTAGTGAGGGAGGGGTTCAGCCCCAGCATTTT.

The V call is TRBV20-1, the J call TRBJ2-1; 10 nucleotides line up with TRBD2. V trimming: 4 bases; J trimming: 10 bases; junction bases outside the gene matches: 13. The V gene's germline CDR1 is DFQATT and CDR2 SNEGSKA (reference sequence). The CDR3 is made up of 15 amino acids. The CDR3 is CSAIASGSGRIEQFF. As DNA, the CDR3 is TGCAGTGCTATTGCTAGCGGGAGCGGGCGGATAGAGCAGTTCTTC.

The sample holds a few counts of this clonotype. V gene TRBV7-9 combines with J gene TRBJ1-3; the D is unclear. CDR1 SEHNR and CDR2 FQNEAQ come from the germline V gene (reference sequence). V was trimmed by 5 bases and J by 0 bases, leaving 11 bases between them. The CDR3 consists of 15 residues. Here the CDR3 reads CASSGTMSSGNTIYF. DNA of the CDR3: TGTGCCAGCAGCGGTACCATGAGCTCTGGAAACACCATATATTTT.

Only a few counts were recorded for this clonotype. This chain connects TRBV11-2 to TRBJ2-3; the match to TRBD2 covers 13 bases. The junction had 12 bases not matched to a gene; V was cut back by 5 bases and J by 4 bases. CDR1 SGHAT and CDR2 FQNNGV come from the germline V gene. CDR3 size: 18 residues. The CDR3 spells CASSPGLAGAGVADTQYF. CDR3 sequence (DNA): TGTGCCAGCAGCCCAGGACTAGCGGGAGCCGGGGTTGCAGATACGCAGTATTTT.

This clonotype was detected a few times. The rearrangement uses TRBV6-5 and TRBJ2-3; 12 positions agree with TRBD2. The CDR3 runs to 16 residues. Germline V gene sequence: CDR1 MNHEY, CDR2 SVGAGI. Unmatched junction bases numbered 4, after V lost 0 bases and J lost 6 bases. DNA for the CDR3: TGTGCCAGCAGTTACTCTCCTAGCGGGAGGGGGGATACGCAGTATTTT. Its protein product is CASSYSPSGRGDTQYF.

The chain links TRBV20-1 to TRBJ1-1; TRBD1 is a possible D gene (5 bases). This CDR3 has 14 residues. With 3 bases removed from V and 0 bases from J, the gap between germline ends came to 11 bases. Germline CDR1 DFQATT, CDR2 SNEGSKA (reference sequence). The CDR3 here is CSASKTGMNTEAFF. CDR3 DNA sequence: TGCAGTGCTAGTAAAACAGGAATGAACACTGAAGCTTTCTTT.

The V gene is TRBV30, the J gene TRBJ2-1, with TRBD2 identical over 13 bases. Looked up from germline, CDR1 is GTSNPN and CDR2 is SVGIG (reference sequence). V lost 3 bases and J lost 8; bases outside the gene matches: 7. The CDR3 is 15 residues long. The CDR3 DNA is TGTGCCTGGAGGGGGACTAGCGGGGCGAGGTATGAGCAGTTCTTC. Amino acids: CAWRGTSGARYEQFF.

This clonotype has a handful of counts. The chain uses TRBV4-3 and TRBJ2-1; D is perhaps TRBD2 (7 bases). CDR1 and CDR2 (germline): LGHNA, YSLEER. The V and J ends lost 0 bases and 2 bases respectively, with 20 bases between them. The CDR3 is made up of 19 amino acids. CDR3 residues: CASSQDIGLGGGPYNEQFF. The CDR3 DNA sequence: TGCGCCAGCAGCCAAGATATAGGGCTAGGGGGAGGGCCCTACAATGAGCAGTTCTTC.